This is a list of T cell receptor beta chains from one sample in a study of early T cells in non-severe SARS-CoV-2 infection. TCRdb recomputed calls from the 5' RACE reads with MiXCR, one row per CDR3 protein. The table lists some 80,000 distinct CDR3 sequences, approximately 12% of them singletons. The sample comprised whole blood. These receptors came from an adult who was a healthcare worker with PCR-confirmed SARS-CoV-2 infection or an uninfected control (not recorded which). Each CDR3 is given with its conserved first and last residue. The D gene is left open where the match is weak. For some rows the clone size is stated as once, few or many, or as a class when expanded; others skip it.

cdr3_aa	cdr3_nt	clone_size	j_call	v_call	d_call
CASRRTGYGLDTQYF	TGTGCCAGCAGGAGGACAGGGTACGGACTGGATACGCAGTATTTT	few	TRBJ2-3	TRBV2	TRBD1
CASSERGEGAGGPGEQYF	TGTGCCAGCAGTGAACGAGGGGAAGGCGCGGGAGGGCCGGGCGAGCAGTACTTC	few	TRBJ2-7	TRBV6-1	TRBD2
CASSLKQFANTGELFF	TGCGCCAGCAGCCTCAAACAGTTTGCCAACACCGGGGAGCTGTTTTTT	.	TRBJ2-2	TRBV4-1	.
CASSLDRGRSPEKLFF	TGTGCCAGCAGTCTTGACAGGGGGCGGTCACCTGAAAAACTGTTTTTT	.	TRBJ1-4	TRBV2	TRBD1
CSAREGLRDTQYF	TGCAGTGCTAGGGAGGGCCTTAGAGATACGCAGTATTTT	.	TRBJ2-3	TRBV20-1	.
CASSESQGRTEAFF	TGCGCCAGCAGTGAGTCGCAGGGGAGAACTGAAGCTTTCTTT	few	TRBJ1-1	TRBV10-2	.
CATSRDSGQGVNEQYF	TGTGCCACCAGCAGAGATTCCGGACAGGGAGTCAACGAGCAGTACTTC	few	TRBJ2-7	TRBV15	TRBD1
CASSEKGAAAGGKTQYF	TGTGCCAGCAGTGAAAAGGGGGCTGCGGCAGGAGGAAAGACCCAGTACTTC	.	TRBJ2-5	TRBV2	TRBD1
CASSNRGAKNIQYF	TGTGCCAGCAGTAACAGGGGGGCCAAAAACATTCAGTACTTC	many	TRBJ2-4	TRBV12-3/TRBV12-4	TRBD1
CASSQQGRYSTDTQYF	TGTGCCAGCAGTCAACAGGGCCGTTATAGCACAGATACGCAGTATTTT	many	TRBJ2-3	TRBV11-2	.
CASSPMPNTEAFF	TGTGCCAGCAGCCCTATGCCGAACACTGAAGCTTTCTTT	.	TRBJ1-1	TRBV28	.
CATSRDPRGSYEQYF	TGTGCCACCAGCAGAGATCCCAGGGGGTCCTACGAGCAGTACTTC	.	TRBJ2-7	TRBV15	TRBD1
CASSPLAGVAGELFF	TGTGCCAGCAGCCCTCTAGCGGGAGTGGCCGGGGAGCTGTTTTTT	many	TRBJ2-2	TRBV11-2	TRBD2
CAISGTSGEGTDTQYF	TGTGCCATCAGCGGGACTAGCGGAGAAGGGACAGATACGCAGTATTTT	.	TRBJ2-3	TRBV10-3	TRBD2
CASSVGTSATYEQYF	TGTGCCAGCAGCGTGGGGACTAGCGCCACCTACGAGCAGTACTTC	.	TRBJ2-7	TRBV9	TRBD2
CASSEGQGISYEQYF	TGTGCCAGCAGTGAAGGGCAGGGGATATCCTACGAGCAGTACTTC	.	TRBJ2-7	TRBV6-1	.
CASSFYGQATEAFF	TGCGCCAGCAGCTTCTATGGACAGGCCACTGAAGCTTTCTTT	once	TRBJ1-1	TRBV5-1	TRBD1
CASTERSEQYF	TGTGCCAGCACCGAAAGGAGCGAGCAGTACTTC	many	TRBJ2-7	TRBV11-2	.
CASSPTRGGGGSEQFF	TGTGCCAGCAGCCCGACTAGGGGCGGGGGAGGCAGTGAGCAGTTCTTC	few	TRBJ2-1	TRBV11-2	TRBD2
CASSADRQTEAFF	TGTGCCAGCAGCGCCGACCGGCAGACTGAAGCTTTCTTT	few	TRBJ1-1	TRBV9	.